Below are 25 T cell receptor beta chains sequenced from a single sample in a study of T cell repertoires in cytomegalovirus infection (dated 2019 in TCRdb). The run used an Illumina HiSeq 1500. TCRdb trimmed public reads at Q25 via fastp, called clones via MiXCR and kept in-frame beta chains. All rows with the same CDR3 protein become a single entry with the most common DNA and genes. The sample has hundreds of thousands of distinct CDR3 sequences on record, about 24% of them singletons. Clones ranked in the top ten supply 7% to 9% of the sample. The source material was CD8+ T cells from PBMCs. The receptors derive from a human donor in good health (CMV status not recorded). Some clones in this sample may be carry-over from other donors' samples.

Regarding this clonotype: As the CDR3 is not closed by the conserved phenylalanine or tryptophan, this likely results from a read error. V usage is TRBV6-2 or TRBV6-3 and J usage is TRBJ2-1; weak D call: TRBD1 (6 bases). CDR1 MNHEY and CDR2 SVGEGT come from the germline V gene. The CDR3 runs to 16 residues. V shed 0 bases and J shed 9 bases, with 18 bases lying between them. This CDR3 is CASSYSSDRFSGEQFS. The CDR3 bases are TGTGCCAGCAGTTACTCGAGTGACAGGTTCTCCGGTGAGCAGTTCTCC.

CDR3 region: CASSDPGEQETQYF. The CDR3, as DNA: TGTGCCAGCAGCGATCCAGGGGAACAAGAGACCCAGTACTTC. The chain uses TRBV6-2 or TRBV6-3 and TRBJ2-5, with a possible D match to TRBD1 (6 bases). The CDR3 extends over 14 amino acids. V was trimmed by 6 bases and J by 2 bases, leaving 13 bases between them. Germline loops: CDR1 MNHEY, CDR2 SVGEGT.

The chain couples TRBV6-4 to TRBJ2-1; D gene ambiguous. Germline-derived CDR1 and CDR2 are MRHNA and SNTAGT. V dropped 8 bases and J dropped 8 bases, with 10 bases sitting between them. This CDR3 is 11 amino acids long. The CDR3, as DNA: TGTGCCAGCCCTATTATCGATGAGCAGTTCTTC. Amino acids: CASPIIDEQFF.

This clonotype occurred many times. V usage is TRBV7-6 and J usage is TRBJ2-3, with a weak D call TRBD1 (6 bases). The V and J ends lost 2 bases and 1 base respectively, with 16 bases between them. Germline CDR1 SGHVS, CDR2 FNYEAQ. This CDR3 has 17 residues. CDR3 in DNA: TGTGCCAGCAGCTTACGACAGGCCGTGACGGGCACAGATACGCAGTATTTT. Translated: CASSLRQAVTGTDTQYF. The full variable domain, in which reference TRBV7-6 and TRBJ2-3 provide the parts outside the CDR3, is GAGVSQSPRYKVTKRGQDVALRCDPISGHVSLYWYRQALGQGPEFLTYFNYEAQQDKSGLPNDRFSAERPEGSISTLTIQRTEQRDSAMYRCASSLRQAVTGTDTQYFGPGTRLTVL.

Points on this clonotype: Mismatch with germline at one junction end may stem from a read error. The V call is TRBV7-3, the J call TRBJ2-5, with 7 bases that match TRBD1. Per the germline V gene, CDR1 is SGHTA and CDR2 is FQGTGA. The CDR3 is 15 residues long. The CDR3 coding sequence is TGTGCCAGCAGCGTAACCGGGACAGAGCAAGAGACCCAGTACTTC. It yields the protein CASSVTGTEQETQYF.

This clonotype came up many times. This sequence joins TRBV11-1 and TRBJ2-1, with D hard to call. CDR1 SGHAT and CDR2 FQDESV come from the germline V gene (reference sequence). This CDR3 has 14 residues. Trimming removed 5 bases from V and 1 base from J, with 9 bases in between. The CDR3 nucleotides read TGTGCCAGCAGCCCCTGGGTATCCTACAATGAGCAGTTCTTC. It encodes CASSPWVSYNEQFF.

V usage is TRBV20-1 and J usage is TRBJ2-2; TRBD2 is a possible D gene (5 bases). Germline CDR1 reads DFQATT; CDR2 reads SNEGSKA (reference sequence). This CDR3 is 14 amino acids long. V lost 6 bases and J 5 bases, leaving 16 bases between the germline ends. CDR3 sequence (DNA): TGCAGTGCCACCGGAACCGTAGCGACCGGGGAGCTGTTTTTT. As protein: CSATGTVATGELFF.

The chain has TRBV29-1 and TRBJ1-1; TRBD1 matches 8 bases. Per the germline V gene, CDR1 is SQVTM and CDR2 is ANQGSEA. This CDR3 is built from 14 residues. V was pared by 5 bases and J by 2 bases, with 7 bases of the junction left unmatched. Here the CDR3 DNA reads TGCAGCGTTATGACAGGGGTCTTTAACACTGAAGCTTTCTTT. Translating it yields CSVMTGVFNTEAFF.

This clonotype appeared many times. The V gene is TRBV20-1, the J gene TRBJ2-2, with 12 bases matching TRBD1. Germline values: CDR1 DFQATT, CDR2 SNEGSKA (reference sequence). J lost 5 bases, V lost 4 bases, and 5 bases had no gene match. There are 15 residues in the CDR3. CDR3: CSATRDRGLTGELFF. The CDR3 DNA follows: TGCAGTGCTACCCGGGACAGGGGGCTAACCGGGGAGCTGTTTTTT.

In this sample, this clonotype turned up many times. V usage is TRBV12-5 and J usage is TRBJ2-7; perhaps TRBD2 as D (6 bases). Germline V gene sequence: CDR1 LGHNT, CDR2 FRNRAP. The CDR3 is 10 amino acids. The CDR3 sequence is CASGQNWGDV. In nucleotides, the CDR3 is TGTGCTAGTGGCCAGAACTGGGGGGACGTC.

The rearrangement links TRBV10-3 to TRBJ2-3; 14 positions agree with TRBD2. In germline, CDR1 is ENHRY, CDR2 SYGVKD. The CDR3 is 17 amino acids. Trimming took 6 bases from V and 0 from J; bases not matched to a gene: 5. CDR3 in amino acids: CAIRGTSGGLSTDTQYF. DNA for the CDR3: TGTGCCATCAGAGGGACTAGCGGGGGACTTAGCACAGATACGCAGTATTTT.

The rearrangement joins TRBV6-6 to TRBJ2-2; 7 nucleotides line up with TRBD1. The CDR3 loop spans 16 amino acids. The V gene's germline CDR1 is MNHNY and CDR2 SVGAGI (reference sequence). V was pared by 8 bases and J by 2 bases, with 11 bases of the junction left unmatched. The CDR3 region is CASLELTGINTGELFF. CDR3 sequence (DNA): TGTGCCAGCCTTGAATTGACAGGGATTAACACCGGGGAGCTGTTTTTT.

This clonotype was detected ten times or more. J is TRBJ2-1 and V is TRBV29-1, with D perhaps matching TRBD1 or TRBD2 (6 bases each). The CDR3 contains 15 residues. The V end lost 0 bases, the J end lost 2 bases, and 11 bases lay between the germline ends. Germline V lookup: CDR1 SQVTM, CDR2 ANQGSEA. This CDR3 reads CSVEDGGGPYNEQFF. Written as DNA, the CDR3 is TGCAGCGTTGAAGATGGTGGGGGGCCCTACAATGAGCAGTTCTTC.

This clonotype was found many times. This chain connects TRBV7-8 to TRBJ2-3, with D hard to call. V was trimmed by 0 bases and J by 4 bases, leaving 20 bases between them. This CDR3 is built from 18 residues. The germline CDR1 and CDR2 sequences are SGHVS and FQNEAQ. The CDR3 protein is CASSLAHWEIGEADTQYF. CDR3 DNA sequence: TGTGCCAGCAGCTTAGCGCACTGGGAAATTGGCGAGGCAGATACGCAGTATTTT.

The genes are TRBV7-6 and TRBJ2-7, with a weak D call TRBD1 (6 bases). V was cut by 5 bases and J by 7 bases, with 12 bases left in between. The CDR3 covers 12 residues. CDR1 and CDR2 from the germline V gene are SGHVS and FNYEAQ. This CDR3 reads CASSQGSREQYF. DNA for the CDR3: TGTGCCAGCAGCCAGGGGTCCCGGGAGCAGTACTTC.

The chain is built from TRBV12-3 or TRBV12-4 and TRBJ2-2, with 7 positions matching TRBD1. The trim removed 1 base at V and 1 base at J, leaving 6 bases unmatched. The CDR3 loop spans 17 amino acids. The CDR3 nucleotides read TGTGCCAGCAGTTTAGTCCCGACAGGGAGGAACACCGGGGAGCTGTTTTTT. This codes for CASSLVPTGRNTGELFF.

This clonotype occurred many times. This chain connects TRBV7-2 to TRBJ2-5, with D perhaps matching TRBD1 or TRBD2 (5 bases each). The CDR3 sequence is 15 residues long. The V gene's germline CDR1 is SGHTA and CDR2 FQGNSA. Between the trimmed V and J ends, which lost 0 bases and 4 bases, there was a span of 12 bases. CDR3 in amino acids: CASSLALGGRETQYF. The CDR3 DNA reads TGTGCCAGCAGCTTAGCGCTTGGGGGTAGAGAGACCCAGTACTTC.

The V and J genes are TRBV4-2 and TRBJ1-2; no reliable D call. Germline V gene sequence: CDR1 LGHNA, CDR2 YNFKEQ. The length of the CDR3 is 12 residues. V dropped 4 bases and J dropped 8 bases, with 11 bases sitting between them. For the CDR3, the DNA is TGTGCCAGCAGCCTCGGGGTTCTCGGCTACACCTTC. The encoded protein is CASSLGVLGYTF.

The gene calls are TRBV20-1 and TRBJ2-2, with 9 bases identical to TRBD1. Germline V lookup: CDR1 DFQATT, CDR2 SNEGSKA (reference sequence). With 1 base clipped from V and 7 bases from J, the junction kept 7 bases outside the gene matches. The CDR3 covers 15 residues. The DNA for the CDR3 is TGCAGTGCTAGAGGTCGACAGGGGGTAGTCGGGGAGCTGTTTTTT. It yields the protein CSARGRQGVVGELFF.

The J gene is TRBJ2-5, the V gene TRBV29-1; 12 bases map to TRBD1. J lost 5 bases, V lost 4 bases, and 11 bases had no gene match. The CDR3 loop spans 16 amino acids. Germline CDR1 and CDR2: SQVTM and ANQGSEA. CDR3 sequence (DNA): TGCAGCGTTGGGGGTGGGACAGGGGGCGGACTGGAGACCCAGTACTTC. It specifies CSVGGGTGGGLETQYF.

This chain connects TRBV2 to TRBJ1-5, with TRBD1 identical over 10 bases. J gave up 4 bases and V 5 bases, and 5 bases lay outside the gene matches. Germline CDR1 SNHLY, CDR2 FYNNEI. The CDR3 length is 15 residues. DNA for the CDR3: TGTGCCAGCAGTAAGGGACAGGGGTTTAATCAGCCCCAGCATTTT. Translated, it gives CASSKGQGFNQPQHF.

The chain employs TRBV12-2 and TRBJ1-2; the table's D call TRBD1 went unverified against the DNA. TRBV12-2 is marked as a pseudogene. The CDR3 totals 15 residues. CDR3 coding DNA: TGTGCCAACAGCCACCGTTGGGGCAGGGACTATGGCTACACCTTC. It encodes CANSHRWGRDYGYTF.

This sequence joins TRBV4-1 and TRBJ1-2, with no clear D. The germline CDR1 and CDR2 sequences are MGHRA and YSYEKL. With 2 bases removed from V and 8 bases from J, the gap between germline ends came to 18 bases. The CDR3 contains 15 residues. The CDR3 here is CASSQSSEDLRGYTF. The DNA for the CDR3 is TGCGCCAGCAGCCAATCTTCGGAGGATCTGAGGGGCTACACCTTC.

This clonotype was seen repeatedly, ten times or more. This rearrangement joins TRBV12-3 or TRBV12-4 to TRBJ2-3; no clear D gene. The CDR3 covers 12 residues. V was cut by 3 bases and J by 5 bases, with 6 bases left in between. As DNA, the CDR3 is TGTGCCAGCAGTTTTGTGGGAGATACGCAGTATTTT. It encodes CASSFVGDTQYF.

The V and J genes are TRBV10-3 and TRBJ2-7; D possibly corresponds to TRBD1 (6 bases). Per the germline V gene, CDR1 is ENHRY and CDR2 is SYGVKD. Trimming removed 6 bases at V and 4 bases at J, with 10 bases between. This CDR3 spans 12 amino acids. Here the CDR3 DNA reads TGTGCCATCAGGTTACAGGGATACGAGCAGTACTTC. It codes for CAIRLQGYEQYF.